This T cell receptor (beta chain) was documented in a study of Graves' ophthalmopathy and Graves' hyperthyroidism. This clonotype was counted ten times or more. In germline, CDR1 is SGHRS, CDR2 YFSETQ. The CDR3 covers 13 residues. V lost 4 bases and J lost 4, with 11 bases in between. The authors amplified TCR beta CDR3 regions from RNA transcripts. After a first-round RT-PCR with HTBI primers, a second-round multiplex PCR was run. A single record per CDR3 protein comes from TCRdb applying MiXCR to the multiplex PCR reads. The profile shows 900,000 to 1,200,000 distinct CDR3 sequences, roughly two fifths of them singletons.

Specimen: peripheral blood or thyroid tissue (not recorded which). This sequence originates from an adult man with Graves' hyperthyroidism. This chain connects TRBV5-1 to TRBJ1-2; weak D call: TRBD1 (5 bases). CDR3 amino acids: CASSPSGVYGYTF. The CDR3 nucleotides read TGCGCCAGCAGCCCTTCGGGGGTCTATGGCTACACCTTC.